This entry lists 14 T cell receptor beta chains sequenced from one sample in a study of cytomegalovirus exposure and HLA in healthy donors. In the PCR, 60 Vbeta and 13 Jbeta primers were used. Data came from immunoSEQ multiplex PCR; TCRdb stores just in-frame clones and leaves some out. Of about 190,000 clones in the sample, around three quarters were seen once. The source material was PBMCs. These receptors came from a woman aged 25 to 39 in good health and CMV-seropositive.

V usage is TRBV2 and J usage is TRBJ1-2; possible D gene TRBD1, 5 bases. Germline CDR1 is SNHLY and CDR2 is FYNNEI. The CDR3 has 13 residues. Trimming shortened V by 3 bases and J by 8 bases, and 13 bases separated the two germline ends. CDR3 DNA sequence: TGTGCCAGCAGTGATGGGCAGGGCCTGGGCTACACCTTC. Amino acids: CASSDGQGLGYTF.

The chain couples TRBV5-6 to TRBJ1-4; 9 positions match TRBD1. The germline V gene has CDR1 SGHDT and CDR2 YYEEEE. Trimming removed 3 bases from V and 2 bases from J; junction bases left unmatched: 5. The CDR3 is 16 residues long. The CDR3 DNA reads TGTGCCAGCAGCTCAAGAACAGGGGGCACTAATGAAAAACTGTTTTTT. It yields the protein CASSSRTGGTNEKLFF.

This chain joins TRBV18 and TRBJ2-6; D perhaps matches TRBD1 (5 bases). Germline CDR1 KGHSH, CDR2 LQKENI. There are 17 residues in the CDR3. V was cut by 5 bases and J by 0 bases, with 14 bases left in between. The CDR3 nucleotides are TGTGCCAGCTCATCGACAGATAGCCTCTCTGGGGCCAACGTCCTGACTTTC. It encodes CASSSTDSLSGANVLTF.

The chain is built from TRBV7-8 and TRBJ2-7; the match to TRBD1 covers 9 bases. The V segment lost 5 bases and the J segment 2 bases; nucleotides outside the gene matches: 4. In germline, CDR1 is SGHVS, CDR2 FQNEAQ. The CDR3 totals 14 residues. CDR3 DNA sequence: TGTGCCAGCAGCGTCGGACAGGGGCCCTACGAGCAGTACTTC. It codes for CASSVGQGPYEQYF.

The rearrangement uses TRBV13 and TRBJ2-4; 8 bases agree with TRBD1. Germline V gene lookup returns CDR1 PRHDT and CDR2 FYEKMQ (reference sequence). Trimming cost V 5 bases and J 6 bases; bases outside gene matches: 3. This CDR3 is built from 13 residues. The CDR3 sequence is CASSLGQGNIQYF. The DNA for the CDR3 is TGTGCCAGCAGCCTTGGACAGGGAAACATTCAGTACTTC.

The chain combines TRBV4-1 with TRBJ1-4; a weak D match, TRBD1 (5 bases). The CDR3 sequence is 16 residues long. V was pared by 0 bases and J by 8 bases, with 16 bases between. Germline V gene lookup returns CDR1 MGHRA and CDR2 YSYEKL. The CDR3 bases are TGCGCCAGCAGCCAAGAAGGCGGAGGGACGAACGAAAAACTGTTTTTT. Encoded protein: CASSQEGGGTNEKLFF.

J is TRBJ2-1 and V is TRBV6-5; D perhaps matches TRBD1 (6 bases). This CDR3 contains 13 residues. Germline V lookup: CDR1 MNHEY, CDR2 SVGAGI. The germline V and J ends were trimmed by 8 bases and 8 bases, with 16 bases remaining between them. For the CDR3, the DNA is TGTGCCAGCGGGGGCATGGAGTGGGATGAGCAGTTCTTC. As protein: CASGGMEWDEQFF.

This chain joins TRBV28 and TRBJ1-3; 7 bases map to TRBD1. V lost 6 bases to trimming and J lost 0 bases; unmatched junction nucleotides: 20. The CDR3 extends over 20 amino acids. The germline CDR1 and CDR2 sequences are MDHEN and SYDVKM. The CDR3 DNA reads TGTGCCAGCAGCTCCTCCCGTGGGACAGCCGATCCTAACTCTGGAAACACCATATATTTT. Translation: CASSSSRGTADPNSGNTIYF. The whole variable domain, filled in from reference TRBV28 and TRBJ1-3, reads DVKVTQSSRYLVKRTGEKVFLECVQDMDHENMFWYRQDPGLGLRLIYFSYDVKMKEKGDIPEGYSVSREKKERFSLILESASTNQTSMYLCASSSSRGTADPNSGNTIYFGEGSWLTVV.

Only a few counts were recorded for this clone. J is TRBJ2-7 and V is TRBV7-8, with 13 bases lining up with TRBD2. Germline CDR1 and CDR2: SGHVS and FQNEAQ. V lost 6 bases, J lost 3 bases, and 2 bases stayed unmatched. CDR3 length equals 14 residues. This CDR3 reads CASRGTSGVYEQYF. Here the CDR3 DNA reads TGTGCCAGCAGGGGGACTAGCGGGGTCTACGAGCAGTACTTC.

This clone has a handful of counts. V is TRBV7-9 and J is TRBJ1-2; 8 bases match TRBD1. Germline V lookup: CDR1 SEHNR, CDR2 FQNEAQ (reference sequence). Unmatched junction bases numbered 4, after V lost 3 bases and J lost 1 base. This CDR3 has 15 residues. CDR3 loop: CASSLLTGDNYGYTF. The CDR3 nucleotides read TGTGCCAGCAGCTTGTTGACAGGGGATAACTATGGCTACACCTTC. The variable domain in full, completed from reference TRBV7-9 and TRBJ1-2, reads DTGVSQNPRHKITKRGQNVTFRCDPISEHNRLYWYRQTLGQGPEFLTYFQNEAQLEKSRLLSDRFSAERPKGSFSTLEIQRTEQGDSAMYLCASSLLTGDNYGYTFGSGTRLTVV.

The CDR3 DNA is TGTGCCAGCAGCCCATGGAACACCGGGGAGCTGTTTTTT. Its protein is CASSPWNTGELFF. V usage is TRBV7-3 and J usage is TRBJ2-2, with unresolved D. V was cut by 5 bases and J by 1 base, with 5 bases left in between. Germline-derived CDR1 and CDR2 are SGHTA and FQGTGA. The CDR3 has 13 amino acids. Based on the CDR3 plus reference TRBV7-3 and TRBJ2-2, the full variable domain is GAGVSQTPSNKVTEKGKYVELRCDPISGHTALYWYRQSLGQGPEFLIYFQGTGAADDSGLPNDRFFAVRPEGSVSTLKIQRTERGDSAVYLCASSPWNTGELFFGEGSRLTVL.

This chain uses TRBV10-1 with TRBJ1-1; 7 nucleotides match TRBD1. V trimming: 4 bases; J trimming: 3 bases; junction bases outside the gene matches: 11. In germline, CDR1 is WNHNN, CDR2 SYGVQD (reference sequence). CDR3 size: 16 residues. The CDR3 nucleotides read TGCGCCAGCAGTGTCCCTGGACAGGCAGAGGACACTGAAGCTTTCTTT. Protein sequence: CASSVPGQAEDTEAFF.

The chain couples TRBV15 to TRBJ1-5, with D uncertain. Between the trimmed V and J ends, which lost 0 bases and 4 bases, there was a span of 13 bases. Germline V lookup: CDR1 LNHNV, CDR2 YYDKDF (reference sequence). The CDR3 is 16 residues long. The CDR3 region has the DNA TGTGCCACCAGCAGAGATTGGGCTATCGAAAATCAGCCCCAGCATTTT. Its protein product is CATSRDWAIENQPQHF.

J is TRBJ1-5 and V is TRBV10-3; possibly TRBD1 for D (5 bases). Trimming pared 4 bases from V and 3 bases from J, leaving 7 bases between. In germline, CDR1 is ENHRY, CDR2 SYGVKD. The CDR3 length is 13 residues. CDR3: CAISGQTNQPQHF. CDR3 DNA: TGTGCCATCAGTGGACAGACCAATCAGCCCCAGCATTTT.